A few counts support the clone carrying this TCR beta chain. The CDR3 length is 14 residues. Germline assignment: CDR1 SGHRS and CDR2 YFSETQ. The V and J ends lost 0 bases and 5 bases respectively, with 9 bases between them. Both 60 Vbeta primers and 13 Jbeta primers went into the PCR. Authors' processing steps: The authors later counted around 80 million unique TCR beta chains, some 12 million of them shared. Some clones are missing from TCRdb's copy, which holds only in-frame ones; the method was immunoSEQ multiplex PCR. The DNA gave D and trimming, while V, J and clone size come from that table. The table lists tens of thousands of clones, under 80% of them singletons. This sample is part of a study of cytomegalovirus exposure and HLA in healthy donors.

This sequence originates from a young woman in good health and CMV-seronegative. This chain uses TRBV5-1 with TRBJ1-3; D not certain. Material for sequencing was PBMCs. The CDR3 region is CASSLDVSRNTIYF. As DNA, the CDR3 is TGCGCCAGCAGCTTGGACGTCAGTCGAAACACCATATATTTT. The complete variable domain, with remaining parts taken from reference TRBV5-1 and TRBJ1-3, reads KAGVTQTPRYLIKTRGQQVTLSCSPISGHRSVSWYQQTPGQGLQFLFEYFSETQRNKGNFPGRFSGRQFSNSRSEMNVSTLELGDSALYLCASSLDVSRNTIYFGEGSWLTVV.